The source of this T cell receptor beta chain is a study of glioma-infiltrating T cells after dendritic cell vaccination. Only patients with spare fresh-frozen tumor and over two years of follow-up were included. PBMC were collected before vaccination, two weeks after the third vaccination, and at progression. The CDR3 is 14 residues long. The ends were cut back, 0 bases at V and 8 bases at J, with 13 bases in the middle. Germline V gene sequence: CDR1 MNHEY, CDR2 SVGAGI. Produced via immunoSEQ multiplex PCR; TCRdb's table is partial and in-frame only. This table has 65,000 to 80,000 clones, 65% to 90% appearing once.

Source: blood, taken before dendritic cell vaccination. The source is a human donor with glioblastoma. V and J are TRBV6-5 and TRBJ1-2; D not certain. CDR3 sequence reads: CASSYSYGSGGYTF. The CDR3 coding sequence is TGTGCCAGCAGTTACTCCTATGGTTCAGGCGGCTACACCTTC.